This passage covers 23 T cell receptor beta chains from one sample sequenced in a study of blood T cells in healthy people across ages. Through a sample-barcoded 5' primer and a J-beta primer mix, a second PCR was run for roughly 7 to 12 cycles. TCRdb re-analysed the 5' RACE reads in MiXCR, keeping a single row per CDR3 protein. The sample lists around 710,000 distinct CDR3 sequences; roughly 45% were seen once. The sequencing input was blood. These receptors all come from a woman aged 55-70 years in good health.

The chain joins TRBV6-6 to TRBJ1-1; D remains unclear. The CDR3 loop spans 15 amino acids. Germline V CDR1 and CDR2: MNHNY, SVGAGI (reference sequence). The V end was cut by 4 bases, the J end by 1 base, with 13 bases between. The CDR3 bases are TGTGCCAGCAGTTTCCCGGCAGTAAGGAACACTGAAGCTTTCTTT. This encodes CASSFPAVRNTEAFF.

The chain employs TRBV4-2 and TRBJ2-5; D may be TRBD2 (6 bases). The germline CDR1 and CDR2 sequences are LGHNA and YNFKEQ. Trimming stripped 3 bases from V and 4 bases from J, with 15 bases between. The CDR3 runs to 15 residues. The CDR3 region is CASSQVGTSRETQYF. In DNA, the CDR3 is TGTGCCAGCAGCCAGGTAGGGACTTCGCGAGAGACCCAGTACTTC.

The chain uses TRBV6-5 and TRBJ2-5; 7 positions match TRBD1. This CDR3 has 15 amino acids. V lost 0 bases and J lost 5; bases outside the gene matches: 6. Germline assignment: CDR1 MNHEY and CDR2 SVGAGI. The CDR3 region has the DNA TGTGCCAGCAGTTACTCGACAGGGCCGGGGGAGACCCAGTACTTC. This gives the protein CASSYSTGPGETQYF.

This clonotype has more than one count but fewer than ten. The chain carries TRBV6-2 or TRBV6-3 and TRBJ2-7; 12 bases map to TRBD2. The germline V gene has CDR1 MNHEY and CDR2 SVGEGT. The CDR3 is 18 residues long. V lost 6 bases and J lost 3; bases outside the gene matches: 15. The chain's CDR3 is CASSPGPGLAGRHYEQYF. DNA for the CDR3: TGTGCCAGCAGCCCAGGACCGGGACTAGCGGGCCGTCACTACGAGCAGTACTTC.

The V call is TRBV5-1, the J call TRBJ2-5; D remains unclear. V was cut by 4 bases and J by 2 bases, with 9 bases left in between. Germline lookup yields CDR1 SGHRS and CDR2 YFSETQ. The CDR3 totals 13 residues. The CDR3 sequence: CASSVFGQETQYF. As DNA, the CDR3 is TGCGCCAGCAGCGTTTTCGGTCAAGAGACCCAGTACTTC.

This sequence joins TRBV7-2 and TRBJ1-5, with TRBD1 matching over 8 bases. This CDR3 is 16 amino acids long. The V gene's germline CDR1 is SGHTA and CDR2 FQGNSA. V gave up 0 bases and J gave up 6 bases; unmatched junction bases: 7. CDR3 residues: CASSLAPTGESQPQHF. Written as DNA, the CDR3 is TGTGCCAGCAGCTTAGCCCCGACAGGGGAAAGTCAGCCCCAGCATTTT.

This clonotype was seen only once. The chain couples TRBV18 to TRBJ2-1; D is uncertain. Germline-derived CDR1 and CDR2 are KGHSH and LQKENI. The V end lost 3 bases, the J end lost 5 bases, and 11 bases lay between the germline ends. The CDR3 runs 14 residues. CDR3 nucleotide sequence: TGTGCCAGCTCACCTACCGACTGGGACAATGAGCAGTTCTTC. It codes for CASSPTDWDNEQFF.

This chain connects TRBV29-1 to TRBJ2-3; unclear D gene. The CDR3 runs 14 residues. V gave up 2 bases and J gave up 0 bases, with 9 bases separating them. Per germline, CDR1 SQVTM and CDR2 ANQGSEA. The CDR3 nucleotides are TGCAGCGTTGAATTGTTTTCTAGCACAGATACGCAGTATTTT. Translation: CSVELFSSTDTQYF.

The gene calls are TRBV7-3 and TRBJ2-1; 11 bases are a match to TRBD2. This CDR3 has 14 residues. With 3 bases clipped from V and 9 bases from J, the junction kept 4 bases outside the gene matches. Germline assignment: CDR1 SGHTA and CDR2 FQGTGA. CDR3 in DNA: TGTGCCAGCAGCTTTAGCGGGGGGGGCAGTGAGCAGTTCTTC. This translates into CASSFSGGGSEQFF. The full variable domain, rest sourced from reference TRBV7-3 and TRBJ2-1, is GAGVSQTPSNKVTEKGKYVELRCDPISGHTALYWYRQSLGQGPEFLIYFQGTGAADDSGLPNDRFFAVRPEGSVSTLKIQRTERGDSAVYLCASSFSGGGSEQFFGPGTRLTVL.

The CDR3 nucleotides read TGTGCCAGCAGCTTAAAGGCTGCGGGAGTCTACTACAATGAGCAGTTCTTC. Its translation is CASSLKAAGVYYNEQFF. The chain couples TRBV7-8 to TRBJ2-1; TRBD2 matches at 7 bases. Losses at the gene ends were 2 bases for V and 3 bases for J; bases not matched to a gene: 10. The CDR3 spans 17 residues. Germline CDR1 and CDR2: SGHVS and FQNEAQ.

The chain recombines TRBV12-3 or TRBV12-4 with TRBJ2-7, with a possible D match to TRBD1 (6 bases). CDR3 length equals 14 residues. V was shortened by 1 base and J by 4 bases, with 11 bases between the two germline ends. Here the CDR3 DNA reads TGTGCCAGCAGTTTAGGGACAGTCTGGTACGAGCAGTACTTC. Its protein is CASSLGTVWYEQYF.

This clonotype was counted only a few times. The J gene is TRBJ2-1, the V gene TRBV4-2, with TRBD2 matching over 10 bases. Unmatched junction bases numbered 5, after V lost 1 base and J lost 2 bases. Germline-derived CDR1 and CDR2 are LGHNA and YNFKEQ. This CDR3 region has 17 residues. In nucleotides, the CDR3 is TGTGCCAGCAGCCAAGGGCTAGCGGGAGTTCCCTACAATGAGCAGTTCTTC. Translated: CASSQGLAGVPYNEQFF.

In its sample, this clonotype was seen a few times. The CDR3 region is CASSLIGGRVSYEQYF. The CDR3 DNA reads as TGTGCCAGCAGTTTAATTGGGGGCAGGGTGTCCTACGAGCAGTACTTC. This rearrangement joins TRBV27 to TRBJ2-7, with a weak D call TRBD1 (6 bases). This CDR3 is 16 amino acids long. CDR1 is MNHEY, CDR2 SMNVEV, per germline (reference sequence). With 2 bases removed from V and 1 base from J, the gap between germline ends came to 15 bases.

DNA of the CDR3: TGTGCCAGCAGCCCACTCGATTCCGACACCGGGGAGCTGTTTTTT. Translating it yields CASSPLDSDTGELFF. The chain uses TRBV11-1 and TRBJ2-2; no clear D. The CDR3 spans 15 residues. V was cut by 5 bases and J by 3 bases, with 13 bases left in between. Germline CDR1 and CDR2: SGHAT and FQDESV (reference sequence).

The chain carries TRBV20-1 and TRBJ2-7; a weak D match, TRBD1 (5 bases). This CDR3 spans 12 amino acids. Trimming took 6 bases from V and 1 from J, leaving 10 bases between them. Germline V CDR1 and CDR2: DFQATT, SNEGSKA (reference sequence). The CDR3 spells CSASGPSYEQYF. The CDR3 DNA sequence: TGCAGTGCATCAGGGCCTTCCTACGAGCAGTACTTC.

The chain uses TRBV28 and TRBJ2-5, with D possibly matching TRBD2 (5 bases). CDR3 size: 13 residues. From germline, CDR1 is MDHEN and CDR2 SYDVKM. V dropped 5 bases and J dropped 5 bases, with 12 bases sitting between them. The CDR3 region is CASSVATYETQYF. Written as DNA, the CDR3 is TGTGCCAGCAGTGTAGCGACCTATGAGACCCAGTACTTC. The full variable domain, completed using reference TRBV28 and TRBJ2-5, is DVKVTQSSRYLVKRTGEKVFLECVQDMDHENMFWYRQDPGLGLRLIYFSYDVKMKEKGDIPEGYSVSREKKERFSLILESASTNQTSMYLCASSVATYETQYFGPGTRLLVL.

This chain links TRBV9 with TRBJ2-5, with 8 bases that match TRBD1. CDR1 and CDR2 (germline): SGDLS, YYNGEE. The junction had 11 bases not matched to a gene; V was cut back by 0 bases and J by 4 bases. The CDR3 consists of 17 residues. This chain's CDR3 is CASSVGVGQGSRETQYF. The CDR3 coding sequence is TGTGCCAGCAGCGTAGGGGTCGGACAGGGAAGCAGAGAGACCCAGTACTTC.

This clonotype was detected many times. The chain links TRBV12-3 or TRBV12-4 to TRBJ2-3; 10 bases fit TRBD2. The CDR3 extends over 16 amino acids. The V and J ends lost 7 bases and 5 bases, in that order; junction bases with no gene match: 12. The DNA for the CDR3 is TGTGCCAGCACCTTTGGTAGCGGGGGGTTCGGAGATACGCAGTATTTT. This translates into CASTFGSGGFGDTQYF.

This clonotype is a singleton in its sample. The chain has TRBV21-1 and TRBJ2-3; TRBD2, as called in the table, went unchecked against the DNA. TRBV21-1 is described as a pseudogene. There are 20 residues in the CDR3. CDR3 coding DNA: TGTGCCAGCATCTACGACGGGACTAGCGGGTGGCTAGAACACTGCGGGACGCAGTATTTT. This sequence encodes CASIYDGTSGWLEHCGTQYF.

The chain couples TRBV25-1 to TRBJ2-3, with 11 bases that match TRBD1. Trimming took 4 bases from V and 4 from J; bases not matched to a gene: 10. The germline CDR1 and CDR2 sequences are MGHDK and SYGVNS. The CDR3 extends over 17 amino acids. The CDR3 nucleotides are TGTGCCAGCAGTGCGGCCCCGGGACAGGGGGAGGCAGATACGCAGTATTTT. Translated: CASSAAPGQGEADTQYF.

J is TRBJ2-7 and V is TRBV7-2; 8 bases align to TRBD2. The CDR3 sequence is 15 residues long. After removal of 5 bases from V and 6 bases from J, the junction contained 12 bases not matched to a gene. In germline, CDR1 is SGHTA, CDR2 FQGNSA. CDR3 sequence reads: CASSQGSGRVGEQYF. CDR3 DNA: TGTGCCAGCAGCCAAGGGAGCGGGAGAGTCGGCGAGCAGTACTTC. The full variable domain, completed using reference TRBV7-2 and TRBJ2-7, is GAGVSQSPSNKVTEKGKDVELRCDPISGHTALYWYRQSLGQGLEFLIYFQGNSAPDKSGLPSDRFSAERTGGSVSTLTIQRTQQEDSAVYLCASSQGSGRVGEQYFGPGTRLTVT.

The chain recombines TRBV9 with TRBJ1-1; D not resolved. Germline-derived CDR1 and CDR2 are SGDLS and YYNGEE. CDR3 length equals 15 residues. Trimming removed 3 bases at V and 4 bases at J, with 16 bases between. CDR3 coding DNA: TGTGCCAGCAGCGGTGAGACCGGGTGGACCACTGAAGCTTTCTTT. As protein: CASSGETGWTTEAFF. The whole variable domain, filled in from reference TRBV9 and TRBJ1-1, reads DSGVTQTPKHLITATGQRVTLRCSPRSGDLSVYWYQQSLDQGLQFLIQYYNGEERAKGNILERFSAQQFPDLHSELNLSSLELGDSALYFCASSGETGWTTEAFFGQGTRLTVV.

Only a few counts were recorded for this clonotype. J is TRBJ2-1 and V is TRBV7-2; 13 bases agree with TRBD2. Germline V gene lookup returns CDR1 SGHTA and CDR2 FQGNSA. With V trimmed by 8 bases and J by 10 bases, 11 bases remained unmatched. The length of the CDR3 is 15 residues. CDR3 in DNA: TGTGCCAGCGGTCGCGGTACGACTAGCGGGAGGGAGCAGTTCTTC. This translates into CASGRGTTSGREQFF. Full variable domain (outside the CDR3, taken from reference TRBV7-2 and TRBJ2-1): GAGVSQSPSNKVTEKGKDVELRCDPISGHTALYWYRQSLGQGLEFLIYFQGNSAPDKSGLPSDRFSAERTGGSVSTLTIQRTQQEDSAVYLCASGRGTTSGREQFFGPGTRLTVL.